The TCR beta chain under discussion was sequenced for a study of low-dose radiotherapy and immunotherapy resistance in tumors. For the study at large: On an every-two-weeks schedule, patients received intravenous nivolumab 240 mg, along with ipilimumab 1 mg/kg every six weeks. The drug cyclophosphamide was given into a vein at 200 mg/m2 every two weeks, one day before radiation and immunotherapy.

Gene-specific TRAV and TRBV primers were used for first-strand cDNA, covering alpha and beta chains. With a V-primer adapter and a constant-region primer, TCRs were amplified for about 20 PCR cycles. One entry per CDR3 protein, called by TCRdb with MiXCR from the reads. In the table there are 95,000 to 100,000 distinct CDR3 sequences, around 20% of which are singletons. Trimming took 5 bases from V and 10 from J, leaving 21 bases between them. CDR3 size: 15 residues. Germline V gives CDR1 MNHNS, CDR2 SASEGT. Specified time point: after trial treatment. Sample treatment: LDRT plus nivolumab, ipilimumab, low-dose cyclophosphamide and aspirin (RACIN trial). Every donor was treated with nivolumab, ipilimumab, aspirin, low-dose cyclophosphamide and also low-dose radiotherapy. As regards this clonotype: This likely came from a read error, as a far larger clone is one base away.

The chain is built from TRBV6-1 and TRBJ2-1; D tentatively fits TRBD1 or TRBD2 (5 bases each). Sequencing used PBMCs, obtained after low-dose radiotherapy plus immunotherapy. The clonotype was recovered from a male donor with prostate cancer. The CDR3 protein is CASSYGAGTSYEQFF. CDR3 bases: TGTGCCAGCAGTTACGGAGCAGGGACCAGCTACGAGCAGTTCTTC.